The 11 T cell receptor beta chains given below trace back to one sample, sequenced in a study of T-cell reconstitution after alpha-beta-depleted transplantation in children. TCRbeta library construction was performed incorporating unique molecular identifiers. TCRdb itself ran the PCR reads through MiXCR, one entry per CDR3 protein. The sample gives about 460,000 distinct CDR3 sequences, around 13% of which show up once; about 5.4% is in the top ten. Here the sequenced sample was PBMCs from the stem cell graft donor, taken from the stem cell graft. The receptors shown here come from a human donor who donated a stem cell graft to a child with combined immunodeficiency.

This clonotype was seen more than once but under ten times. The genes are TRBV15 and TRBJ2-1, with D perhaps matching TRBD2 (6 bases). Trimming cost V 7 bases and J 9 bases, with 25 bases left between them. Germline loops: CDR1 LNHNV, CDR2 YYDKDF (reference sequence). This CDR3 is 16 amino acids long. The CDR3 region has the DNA TGTGCCACCACCTCTCCCGGGACCCTACTGGAGGGTGAGCAGTTCTTC. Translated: CATTSPGTLLEGEQFF. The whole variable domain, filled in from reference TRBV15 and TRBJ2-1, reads DAMVIQNPRYQVTQFGKPVTLSCSQTLNHNVMYWYQQKSSQAPKLLFHYYDKDFNNEADTPDNFQSRRPNTSFCFLDIRSPGLGDTAMYLCATTSPGTLLEGEQFFGPGTRLTVL.

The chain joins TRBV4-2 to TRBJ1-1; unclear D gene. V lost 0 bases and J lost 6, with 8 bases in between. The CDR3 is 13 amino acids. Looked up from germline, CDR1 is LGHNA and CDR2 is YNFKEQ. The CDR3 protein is CASSQEFWAEAFF. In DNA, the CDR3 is TGTGCCAGCAGCCAAGAGTTTTGGGCTGAAGCTTTCTTT.

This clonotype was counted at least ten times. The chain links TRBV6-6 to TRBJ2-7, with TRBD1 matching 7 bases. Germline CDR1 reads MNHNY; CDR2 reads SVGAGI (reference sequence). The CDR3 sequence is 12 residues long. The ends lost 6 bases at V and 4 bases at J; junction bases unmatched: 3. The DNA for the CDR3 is TGTGCCAGCAGCAACAGGGGATACGAGCAGTACTTC. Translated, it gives CASSNRGYEQYF.

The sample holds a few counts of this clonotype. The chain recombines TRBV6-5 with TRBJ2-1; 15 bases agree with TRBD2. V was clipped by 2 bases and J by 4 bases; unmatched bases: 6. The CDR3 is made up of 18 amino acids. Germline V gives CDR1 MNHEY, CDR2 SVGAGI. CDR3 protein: CASSYGLAGGKRYNEQFF. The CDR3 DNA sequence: TGTGCCAGCAGTTACGGACTAGCGGGGGGGAAACGGTACAATGAGCAGTTCTTC.

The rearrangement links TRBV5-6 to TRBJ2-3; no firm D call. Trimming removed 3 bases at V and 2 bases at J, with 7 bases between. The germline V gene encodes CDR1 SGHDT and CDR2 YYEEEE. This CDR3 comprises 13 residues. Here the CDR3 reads CASSSEITDTQYF. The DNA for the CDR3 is TGTGCCAGCAGCTCCGAGATCACAGATACGCAGTATTTT. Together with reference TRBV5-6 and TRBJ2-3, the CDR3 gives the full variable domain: DAGVTQSPTHLIKTRGQQVTLRCSPKSGHDTVSWYQQALGQGPQFIFQYYEEEERQRGNFPDRFSGHQFPNYSSELNVNALLLGDSALYLCASSSEITDTQYFGPGTRLTVL.

The CDR3 sequence is CASSPVTSTYEQYF. CDR3 sequence (DNA): TGTGCCAGCTCACCAGTTACTAGCACCTACGAGCAGTACTTC. The V and J genes are TRBV18 and TRBJ2-7; maybe TRBD2 (6 bases). From germline, CDR1 is KGHSH and CDR2 LQKENI. The CDR3 has 14 residues. The germline V and J ends were trimmed by 2 bases and 2 bases, with 10 bases remaining between them.

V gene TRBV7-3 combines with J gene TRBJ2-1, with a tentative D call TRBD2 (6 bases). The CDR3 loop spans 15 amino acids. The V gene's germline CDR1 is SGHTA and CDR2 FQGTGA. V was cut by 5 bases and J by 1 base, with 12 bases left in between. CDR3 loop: CASSLWGESYNEQFF. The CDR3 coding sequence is TGTGCCAGCAGCCTCTGGGGGGAATCCTACAATGAGCAGTTCTTC.

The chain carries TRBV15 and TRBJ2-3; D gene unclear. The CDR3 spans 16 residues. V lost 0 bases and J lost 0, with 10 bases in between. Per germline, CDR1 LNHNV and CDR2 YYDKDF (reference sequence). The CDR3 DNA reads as TGTGCCACCAGCAGAGATCTTTCACCTAGCACAGATACGCAGTATTTT. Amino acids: CATSRDLSPSTDTQYF.

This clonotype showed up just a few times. The CDR3 reads CASSLASADNEQFF. The CDR3 DNA is TGTGCCAGCAGTTTGGCTAGCGCGGACAATGAGCAGTTCTTC. V is TRBV6-2 or TRBV6-3 and J is TRBJ2-1, with a tentative D call TRBD2 (6 bases). Trimming cost V 4 bases and J 5 bases, with 12 bases left between them. The CDR3 contains 14 residues. From germline, CDR1 is MNHEY and CDR2 SVGEGT.

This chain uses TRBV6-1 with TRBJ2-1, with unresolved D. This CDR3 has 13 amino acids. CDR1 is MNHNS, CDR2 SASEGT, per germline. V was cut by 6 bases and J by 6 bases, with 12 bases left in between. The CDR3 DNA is TGTGCCAGCAGACCCAATTACTTCAATGAGCAGTTCTTC. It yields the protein CASRPNYFNEQFF.

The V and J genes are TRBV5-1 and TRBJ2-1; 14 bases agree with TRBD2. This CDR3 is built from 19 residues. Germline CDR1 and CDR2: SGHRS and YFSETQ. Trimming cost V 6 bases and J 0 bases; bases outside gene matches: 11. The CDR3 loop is CASTLRTSGGPSSYNEQFF. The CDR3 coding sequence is TGCGCCAGCACCCTACGGACTAGCGGGGGGCCGAGCTCCTACAATGAGCAGTTCTTC.